The present T cell receptor beta chain was sequenced within a study of PD-1 blockade in classical Hodgkin lymphoma. Study conclusions and caveats: Reasons behind the repertoire differences stay unclear, perhaps disease activity or earlier therapy. Excluded were patients who started nivolumab under 1 year after ASCT, a group that had lower diversity. TCR diversity at baseline was reported to be reduced in newly diagnosed patients relative to healthy donors. Newly diagnosed patients had diversity similar to the baseline diversity of complete responders.

Sequencing used immunoSEQ multiplex PCR; TCRdb keeps in-frame clones, though not all of them. Among 20,000 to 25,000 clones listed, just over 75% were seen once. Exposure to brentuximab vedotin varied, and each patient had relapsed following autologous stem cell transplantation. V lost 6 bases and J 6 bases, leaving 18 bases between the germline ends. The CDR3 has 14 residues. The germline V gene has CDR1 MNHNY and CDR2 SVGAGI (reference sequence). For this clone: What it recognizes is unknown.

The receptor's source is a human donor with classical Hodgkin lymphoma. Sequences were derived from peripheral blood mononuclear cells (PBMCs), sampled before the second cycle of nivolumab. This chain links TRBV6-6 with TRBJ2-7, with a tentative D call TRBD1 (6 bases). CDR3 nucleotides: TGTGCCAGCAGCTATTCTGGACAGAGGTCCGAGCAGTACTTC. Its translation: CASSYSGQRSEQYF.